This T cell receptor beta chain was identified in a study of beta chain features in type 1 diabetes. The study, taken as a whole, reports: A definitive answer on HLA type influencing TCRB rearrangement was not reached here. Significant though moderate, a shortening of TCRB CDR3s appeared in all four CD4+ subsets of Type 1 diabetes patients.

Isolated RNA was reverse transcribed in full, so expressed TCRB transcripts were sequenced. The table came from immunoSEQ multiplex PCR; TCRdb's copy has only in-frame clones and leaves some out. The sample carries over 90,000 clones, around 30% recorded once. In regard to this clone: The antigen is undetermined.

The CDR3 is made up of 17 amino acids. The germline V gene has CDR1 SGHTA and CDR2 FQGTGA. Trimming took off 3 bases at V and 0 bases at J, with 15 bases between the two ends. Sequenced sample: central memory CD4+ T cells from blood. This clonotype originated in a woman younger than 30 with type 1 diabetes. This chain links TRBV7-3 with TRBJ2-1, with a weak D call TRBD2 (6 bases). CDR3 nucleotide sequence: TGTGCCAGCAGCTTGGGGACTGGGATCAGCTCCTACAATGAGCAGTTCTTC. Residues: CASSLGTGISSYNEQFF.